This TCR beta chain was recorded in a study of cytomegalovirus exposure and HLA in healthy donors. At least ten counts were recorded for this clone. Other DNA sequences within the sample encode an identical CDR3. Here immunoSEQ multiplex PCR was the method, and the copy in TCRdb shows in-frame clones only, minus some. The profile shows over 150,000 clones, just over 85% of them singletons. CDR3 length equals 15 residues. The germline V gene encodes CDR1 SGHNT and CDR2 YYREEE (reference sequence). V lost 4 bases to trimming and J lost 7 bases; unmatched junction nucleotides: 4. The rearrangement joins TRBV5-4 to TRBJ2-2, with TRBD2 matching over 13 bases. Material for sequencing was PBMCs. This clonotype was sampled from a human donor in good health. The CDR3 region has the DNA TGTGCCAGCAGCACGGGACTAGCGGGGAGCGGGGAGCTGTTTTTT. It translates to CASSTGLAGSGELFF.